The T cell receptor beta chain under discussion was sequenced for a study of blood T cell repertoires in COVID-19. For the study at large: COVID-19 samples from acute and convalescent phases originated in the United States, Italy and Spain. T cells, B-cell-depleted T cells, or PBMCs provided the cDNA or gDNA that served as material.

The authors' processing: Estimation of nucleated cell counts was performed using reference gene primer amplification. Data came from immunoSEQ multiplex PCR; TCRdb stores just in-frame clones and leaves some out. V and J calls and clone size are copied from that table; D and trimming were computed from the DNA. Of about 91,000 clones listed, around 80% are singletons. The sample comprised peripheral blood. This TCR was sampled from a man between 65 and 85 years old with acute or convalescent COVID-19.

Here the CDR3 reads CASSYSGSLAGFVEQFF. The CDR3 nucleotides are TGTGCCAGCAGTTACTCCGGGTCACTAGCGGGATTTGTTGAGCAGTTCTTC. The chain has TRBV6-2 or TRBV6-3 and TRBJ2-1; TRBD2 matches 10 bases. Looked up from germline, CDR1 is MNHEY and CDR2 is SVGEGT. J lost 9 bases, V lost 0 bases, and 11 bases had no gene match. The CDR3 runs 17 residues.